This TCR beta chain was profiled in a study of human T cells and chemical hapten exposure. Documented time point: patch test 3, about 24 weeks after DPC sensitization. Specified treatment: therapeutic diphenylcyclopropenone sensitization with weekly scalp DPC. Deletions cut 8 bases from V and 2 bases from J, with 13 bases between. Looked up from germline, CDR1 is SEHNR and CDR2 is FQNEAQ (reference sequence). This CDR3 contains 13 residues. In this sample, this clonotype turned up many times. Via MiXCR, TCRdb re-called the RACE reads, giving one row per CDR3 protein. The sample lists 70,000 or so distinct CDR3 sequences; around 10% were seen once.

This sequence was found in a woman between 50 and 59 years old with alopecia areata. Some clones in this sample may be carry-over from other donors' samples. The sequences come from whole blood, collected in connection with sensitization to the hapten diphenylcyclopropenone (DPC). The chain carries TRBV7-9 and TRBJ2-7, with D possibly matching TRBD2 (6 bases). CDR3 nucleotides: TGTGCCAGCCGGGAGTCAACTACCTACGAGCAGTACTTC. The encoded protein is CASRESTTYEQYF.